These T cell receptor beta chains were read from a single sample in a study of response to subunit inactivated influenza vaccine. TCRdb independently ran MiXCR on the RT-PCR reads; one entry per CDR3 protein. Of more than 400,000 distinct CDR3 sequences detected, about 7.2% appear once; the ten largest clones hold roughly 14%. This material consisted of PBMCs from blood, taken less than 30 months after vaccination. All receptors derive from a man between 50 and 69 years old who received an inactivated influenza vaccine. Each CDR3 is given with its conserved first and last residue. D genes are given only for firm matches. For some rows the clone size is stated as once, few or many, or as a class when expanded; others skip it.

-	TRBJ2-2	TRBV5-1	many	CASKAGNTGELFF	TGCGCCAGCAAGGCCGGTAACACCGGGGAGCTGTTTTTT
-	TRBJ2-7	TRBV18	-	CASSPRLSRELYEQYF	TGTGCCAGCTCACCACGGTTGAGCAGGGAGCTCTACGAGCAGTACTTC
TRBD1	TRBJ2-5	TRBV7-6	few	CASSWDRGMGETQYF	TGTGCCAGCAGCTGGGACAGGGGAATGGGGGAGACCCAGTACTTC
-	TRBJ2-3	TRBV20-1	many	CSASPPNTDTQYF	TGCAGTGCTAGTCCCCCTAACACAGATACGCAGTATTTT
-	TRBJ2-7	TRBV29-1	many	CSVEEGYEQYF	TGCAGCGTTGAAGAAGGCTACGAGCAGTACTTC
TRBD1	TRBJ2-1	TRBV24-1	-	CATSDRQGVDEQFF	TGTGCCACCAGTGACCGACAGGGTGTGGATGAGCAGTTCTTC
-	TRBJ2-1	TRBV7-2	-	CASSSPLYNEQFF	TGTGCCAGCAGTTCCCCCCTCTACAATGAGCAGTTCTTC
TRBD1	TRBJ2-7	TRBV28	few	CASSSQWTGRGYEQYF	TGTGCCAGCAGTTCCCAGTGGACAGGCCGAGGATACGAGCAGTACTTC
TRBD1	TRBJ2-7	TRBV7-6	-	CASSPRVGGPRDEQYF	TGTGCCAGCAGCCCCAGAGTAGGGGGCCCTCGAGACGAGCAGTACTTC
TRBD2	TRBJ2-2	TRBV20-1	few	CSAPPLAGTNTGELFF	TGCAGTGCTCCTCCGCTAGCGGGAACGAACACCGGGGAGCTGTTTTTT
TRBD1	TRBJ1-2	TRBV4-2	many	CASSGGDSGYTF	TGTGCCAGCAGCGGGGGGGACAGTGGCTACACCTTC
-	TRBJ2-3	TRBV28	many	CASSLFLSGSTDTQYF	TGTGCCAGCAGTTTATTCCTCTCGGGGAGTACAGATACGCAGTATTTT
-	TRBJ2-1	TRBV12-3/TRBV12-4	-	CASSSGACGAVNEQFF	TGTGCCAGCAGCTCCGGGGCGTGCGGGGCGGTCAATGAGCAGTTCTTC
TRBD2	TRBJ2-7	TRBV7-9	-	CASSLAVSGRSYEQYF	TGTGCCAGCAGCTTAGCAGTTAGCGGGAGAAGCTACGAGCAGTACTTC
TRBD1	TRBJ2-7	TRBV10-3	many	CAIRGTEGAEQYF	TGTGCCATCAGAGGGACAGAAGGGGCCGAGCAGTACTTC